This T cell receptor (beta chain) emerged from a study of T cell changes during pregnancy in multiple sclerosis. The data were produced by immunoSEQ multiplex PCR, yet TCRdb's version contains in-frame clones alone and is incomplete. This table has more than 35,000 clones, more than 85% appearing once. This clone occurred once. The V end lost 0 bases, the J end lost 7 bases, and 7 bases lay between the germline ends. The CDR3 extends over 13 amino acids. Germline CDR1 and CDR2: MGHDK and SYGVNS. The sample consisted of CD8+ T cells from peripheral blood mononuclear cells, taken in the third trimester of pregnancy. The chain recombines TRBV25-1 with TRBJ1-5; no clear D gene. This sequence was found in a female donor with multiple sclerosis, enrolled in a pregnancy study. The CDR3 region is CASSEYRGQPQHF. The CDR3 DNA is TGTGCCAGCAGTGAATACCGGGGACAGCCCCAGCATTTT. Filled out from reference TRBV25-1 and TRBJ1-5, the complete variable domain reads EADIYQTPRYLVIGTGKKITLECSQTMGHDKMYWYQQDPGMELHLIHYSYGVNSTEKGDLSSESTVSRIRTEHFPLTLESARPSHTSQYLCASSEYRGQPQHFGDGTRLSIL.